One sample yielded the 16 T cell receptor beta chains listed below, sequenced in a study of T-cell reconstitution after alpha-beta-depleted transplantation in children. The authors prepared the TCRbeta library with unique molecular identifiers. TCRdb recomputed calls from the PCR reads with MiXCR, one row per CDR3 protein. The table has about 370,000 distinct CDR3 sequences, over 20% seen once; the top ten hold approximately 3.9%. The input for sequencing was PBMCs from the stem cell graft donor, taken from the stem cell graft. The receptors here all came from a human donor who donated a stem cell graft to a child with acute myeloid leukemia.

This clonotype came up a few times. This rearrangement joins TRBV9 to TRBJ2-1, with 7 bases matching TRBD1. J was trimmed by 3 bases and V by 3 bases; bases with no gene match: 3. Germline-derived CDR1 and CDR2 are SGDLS and YYNGEE. The CDR3 has 14 amino acids. The CDR3 coding sequence is TGTGCCAGCAGCGCCGGGACAGACTACAATGAGCAGTTCTTC. As protein: CASSAGTDYNEQFF.

V and J are TRBV12-3 or TRBV12-4 and TRBJ2-1; TRBD2 agrees at 10 bases. J gave up 7 bases and V 4 bases, and 7 bases lay outside the gene matches. The CDR3 is 15 residues long. The CDR3 spells CASSYSGRSGNEQFF. As DNA, the CDR3 is TGTGCCAGCAGTTATAGCGGGAGGTCGGGGAATGAGCAGTTCTTC.

The chain carries TRBV28 and TRBJ2-7; no clear D. Trimming left V 7 bases short and J 3 bases short, with 7 bases between. CDR3 length: 11 amino acids. Germline values: CDR1 MDHEN, CDR2 SYDVKM. The DNA for the CDR3 is TGTGCCAGCATTCAGAACTACGAGCAGTACTTC. The encoded protein is CASIQNYEQYF. Full variable domain (missing parts from reference TRBV28 and TRBJ2-7): DVKVTQSSRYLVKRTGEKVFLECVQDMDHENMFWYRQDPGLGLRLIYFSYDVKMKEKGDIPEGYSVSREKKERFSLILESASTNQTSMYLCASIQNYEQYFGPGTRLTVT.

The V and J genes are TRBV5-5 and TRBJ1-1; no clear D gene. This CDR3 has 17 residues. V shed 1 base and J shed 0 bases, with 16 bases lying between them. Germline CDR1 reads SGHKS; CDR2 reads YYEKEE (reference sequence). CDR3 in amino acids: CASSLYAISDLNTEAFF. CDR3 DNA: TGTGCCAGCAGCTTGTATGCCATTTCCGATTTGAACACTGAAGCTTTCTTT.

This rearrangement joins TRBV3-1 to TRBJ2-2, with D possibly being TRBD2 (7 bases). The germline gives CDR1 LGHDT, CDR2 YNNKEL (reference sequence). With 1 base removed from V and 4 bases from J, the gap between germline ends came to 10 bases. The CDR3 covers 15 residues. CDR3 sequence reads: CASSQGGGGTGELFF. In DNA, the CDR3 is TGTGCCAGCAGCCAAGGGGGAGGGGGCACCGGGGAGCTGTTTTTT.

This chain uses TRBV4-3 with TRBJ2-7; 11 bases agree with TRBD2. This CDR3 comprises 19 residues. CDR1 and CDR2 (germline): LGHNA, YSLEER. V shed 0 bases, J shed 4 bases, and the junction held 14 bases outside the gene matches. CDR3 amino acids: CASSQDRVLAGVGKYEQYF. DNA for the CDR3: TGCGCCAGCAGCCAAGATCGGGTACTAGCGGGAGTAGGGAAATACGAGCAGTACTTC.

This clonotype was recorded at least ten times. The J gene is TRBJ2-5, the V gene TRBV29-1; a weak D match, TRBD1 (5 bases). CDR1 SQVTM and CDR2 ANQGSEA come from the germline V gene. The CDR3 extends over 14 amino acids. V dropped 6 bases and J dropped 0 bases, with 14 bases sitting between them. CDR3 protein: CSVKETGYQETQYF. CDR3 DNA sequence: TGCAGCGTCAAGGAAACAGGTTACCAAGAGACCCAGTACTTC.

This clonotype was detected only a few times. This chain links TRBV3-1 with TRBJ2-7; maybe TRBD1 (5 bases). V was pared by 6 bases and J by 2 bases, with 8 bases between. The germline V gene encodes CDR1 LGHDT and CDR2 YNNKEL (reference sequence). The length of the CDR3 is 12 residues. The CDR3 nucleotides are TGTGCCAGCAGAAGGGGCACCTACGAGCAGTACTTC. It is translated as CASRRGTYEQYF.

In this sample, this clonotype turned up a few times. The chain has TRBV20-1 and TRBJ2-3; 10 bases fit TRBD2. The CDR3 contains 15 residues. The V gene's germline CDR1 is DFQATT and CDR2 SNEGSKA (reference sequence). V trimming: 6 bases; J trimming: 4 bases; junction bases outside the gene matches: 10. The chain's CDR3 is CSAPRASGRADTQYF. In DNA form, the CDR3 reads TGCAGTGCCCCCAGGGCTAGCGGGAGAGCAGATACGCAGTATTTT.

This clonotype was picked up many times. The chain uses TRBV29-1 and TRBJ2-5, with D possibly being TRBD1 (5 bases). The V gene lost 6 bases and the J gene lost 1 base, with 12 bases spanning the gap. The germline CDR1 and CDR2 sequences are SQVTM and ANQGSEA. This CDR3 has 13 residues. The CDR3 DNA is TGCAGCGTCATCGACAGCCTCCAAGAGACCCAGTACTTC. Translating it yields CSVIDSLQETQYF.

This clonotype was counted a few times. The chain uses TRBV5-1 and TRBJ2-7; 9 bases match TRBD1. Germline CDR1 reads SGHRS; CDR2 reads YFSETQ. The V segment lost 6 bases and the J segment 6 bases; nucleotides outside the gene matches: 7. CDR3 size: 13 residues. Here the CDR3 DNA reads TGCGCCAGCAAGCCGGGACAGGGACCCGAGCAGTACTTC. It translates to CASKPGQGPEQYF.

At least ten counts were recorded for this clonotype. The rearrangement links TRBV12-3 or TRBV12-4 to TRBJ2-3, with TRBD2 identical over 13 bases. V was pared by 5 bases and J by 2 bases, with 10 bases of the junction left unmatched. The CDR3 has 18 amino acids. The CDR3 here is CASSVGTSGRVDTDTQYF. The CDR3 DNA reads TGTGCCAGCAGTGTGGGTACTAGCGGGAGGGTGGACACAGATACGCAGTATTTT.

A remark on this clonotype: A junction end diverges from the germline sequence, so it may reflect a read error. The V call is TRBV20-1, the J call TRBJ2-7; 9 positions agree with TRBD2. The CDR3 totals 17 residues. The germline V gene encodes CDR1 DFQATT and CDR2 SNEGSKA (reference sequence). The CDR3 region has the DNA TGCTGTGCTAGTCGCGGGAGGGGAGCGGGAGCTCTGCGGGAGCAGTACTTC. Encoded protein: CCASRGRGAGALREQYF.

This clonotype was recorded at least ten times. V and J are TRBV12-3 or TRBV12-4 and TRBJ2-3; 7 nucleotides agree with TRBD2. The trim removed 5 bases at V and 2 bases at J, leaving 7 bases unmatched. The CDR3 consists of 15 residues. CDR3 residues: CASSVSSGDTDTQYF. CDR3 coding DNA: TGTGCCAGCAGTGTCTCTAGCGGTGACACAGATACGCAGTATTTT.

This clonotype has at least ten counts. The chain has TRBV2 and TRBJ2-7, with 10 bases lining up with TRBD1. The V and J ends lost 5 bases and 6 bases, in that order; junction bases with no gene match: 13. Germline V gene data show CDR1 as SNHLY and CDR2 as FYNNEI. The CDR3 is 16 amino acids. This CDR3 reads CASSRSVGQGILEQYF. CDR3 DNA: TGTGCCAGCAGTAGAAGTGTGGGACAGGGGATTCTCGAGCAGTACTTC. Filled out from reference TRBV2 and TRBJ2-7, the complete variable domain reads EPEVTQTPSHQVTQMGQEVILRCVPISNHLYFYWYRQILGQKVEFLVSFYNNEISEKSEIFDDQFSVERPDGSNFTLKIRSTKLEDSAMYFCASSRSVGQGILEQYFGPGTRLTVT.

In this sample, this clonotype turned up many times. The chain uses TRBV7-9 and TRBJ2-1; 12 nucleotides match TRBD2. The trim removed 5 bases at V and 10 bases at J, leaving 9 bases unmatched. Germline loops: CDR1 SEHNR, CDR2 FQNEAQ (reference sequence). This CDR3 has 15 residues. Here the CDR3 DNA reads TGTGCCAGCAGCCGCGGACTAGCGGGACGGGTGGAGCAGTTCTTC. This translates into CASSRGLAGRVEQFF. Looking up the rest from reference TRBV7-9 and TRBJ2-1 gives the full variable domain: DTGVSQNPRHKITKRGQNVTFRCDPISEHNRLYWYRQTLGQGPEFLTYFQNEAQLEKSRLLSDRFSAERPKGSFSTLEIQRTEQGDSAMYLCASSRGLAGRVEQFFGPGTRLTVL.